This entry is about one TCR beta chain. Germline V lookup: CDR1 KGHDR, CDR2 SFDVKD. The CDR3 extends over 13 amino acids. V dropped 7 bases and J dropped 2 bases, with 7 bases sitting between them. The sample belongs to a study of blood T cell repertoires in COVID-19. Original processing methods: Counts of nucleated cells, estimated from reference gene primer amplification, were obtained. Method: immunoSEQ multiplex PCR; TCRdb's copy keeps in-frame clones and lacks some. D and trimming were read from the DNA, whereas the V and J calls and clone size are those reported in that table. The sample gives 300,000 to 450,000 clones, about 85% of which show up once; roughly 3.6% is in the top ten.

The receptor's source is a woman aged 18-35 years with acute or convalescent COVID-19. The sequenced sample was peripheral blood. The chain is built from TRBV24-1 and TRBJ2-2; D may be TRBD2 (6 bases). The CDR3 nucleotides read TGTGCCACCAGGGGACTCAACACCGGGGAGCTGTTTTTT. It codes for CATRGLNTGELFF.